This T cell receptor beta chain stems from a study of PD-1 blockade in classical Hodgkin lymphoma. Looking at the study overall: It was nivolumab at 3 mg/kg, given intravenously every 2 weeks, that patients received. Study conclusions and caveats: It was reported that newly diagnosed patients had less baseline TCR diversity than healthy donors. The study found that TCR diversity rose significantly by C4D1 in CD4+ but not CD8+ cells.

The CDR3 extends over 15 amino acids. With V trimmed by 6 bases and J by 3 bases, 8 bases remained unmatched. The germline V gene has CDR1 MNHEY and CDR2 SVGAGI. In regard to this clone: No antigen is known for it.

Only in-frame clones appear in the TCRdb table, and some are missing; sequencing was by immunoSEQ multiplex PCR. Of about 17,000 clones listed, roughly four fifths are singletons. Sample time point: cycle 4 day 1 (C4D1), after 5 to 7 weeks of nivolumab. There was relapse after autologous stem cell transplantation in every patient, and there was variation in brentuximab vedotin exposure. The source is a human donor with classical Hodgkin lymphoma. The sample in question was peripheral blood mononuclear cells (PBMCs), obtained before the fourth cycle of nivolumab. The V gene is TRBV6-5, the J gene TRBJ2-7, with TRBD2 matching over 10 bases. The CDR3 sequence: CASRLSGTSVYEQYF. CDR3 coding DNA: TGTGCCAGCAGACTTTCAGGGACTAGCGTCTACGAGCAGTACTTC.